A single sample gave rise to the 15 T cell receptor beta chains below, sequenced in a study of early T cells in non-severe SARS-CoV-2 infection. TCRdb re-called the 5' RACE reads with MiXCR, one entry per CDR3 protein. The sample has some 48,000 distinct CDR3 sequences, about 12% seen once. Sequencing was performed on whole blood. These receptors came from an adult who was a healthcare worker with PCR-confirmed SARS-CoV-2 infection or an uninfected control (not recorded which).

This clonotype has a handful of counts. The chain joins TRBV5-1 to TRBJ2-7, with 8 bases that match TRBD2. V was clipped by 0 bases and J by 4 bases; unmatched bases: 3. CDR1 is SGHRS and CDR2 is YFSETQ in the germline V gene. CDR3 size: 14 residues. CDR3 in amino acids: CASSLEREGYEQYF. The CDR3 DNA reads TGCGCCAGCAGCTTGGAACGGGAGGGATACGAGCAGTACTTC.

This clonotype was seen repeatedly, ten times or more. The chain carries TRBV7-6 and TRBJ1-6; a weak D match, TRBD1 (6 bases). The CDR3 is 18 residues long. Trimming pared 0 bases from V and 7 bases from J, leaving 19 bases between. Germline V lookup: CDR1 SGHVS, CDR2 FNYEAQ. The chain's CDR3 is CASSLAVPSGAVNSPLHF. The CDR3 DNA reads as TGTGCCAGCAGCTTAGCGGTCCCCTCGGGGGCTGTGAATTCACCCCTCCACTTT.

This clonotype was observed a handful of times. The CDR3 bases are TGTGCCAGCAGGAATAGGGAAATCGGGGAGCTGTTTTTT. Its protein product is CASRNREIGELFF. The J gene is TRBJ2-2, the V gene TRBV2; D gene uncertain. CDR1 is SNHLY, CDR2 FYNNEI, per germline. The CDR3 is 13 residues long. V lost 6 bases and J 7 bases, leaving 12 bases between the germline ends.

This clonotype has a handful of counts. The chain employs TRBV5-1 and TRBJ1-1, with D possibly matching TRBD1 (6 bases). This CDR3 region has 14 residues. V gave up 0 bases and J gave up 6 bases, with 12 bases separating them. Germline V gene data show CDR1 as SGHRS and CDR2 as YFSETQ. In nucleotides, the CDR3 is TGCGCCAGCAGCTTGGTTGTAGGGACATCTGAAGCTTTCTTT. Translated: CASSLVVGTSEAFF. The full variable domain, with the rest looked up from reference TRBV5-1 and TRBJ1-1, is KAGVTQTPRYLIKTRGQQVTLSCSPISGHRSVSWYQQTPGQGLQFLFEYFSETQRNKGNFPGRFSGRQFSNSRSEMNVSTLELGDSALYLCASSLVVGTSEAFFGQGTRLTVV.

This clonotype was detected ten times or more. The chain has TRBV6-5 and TRBJ1-5; 7 bases are a match to TRBD1. There are 14 residues in the CDR3. Germline-derived CDR1 and CDR2 are MNHEY and SVGAGI. The V segment lost 5 bases and the J segment 6 bases; nucleotides outside the gene matches: 7. The CDR3 sequence is CASSHQGGGQPQHF. The DNA for the CDR3 is TGTGCCAGCAGTCACCAGGGGGGCGGTCAGCCCCAGCATTTT.

In this sample, this clonotype turned up many times. The chain has TRBV12-3 or TRBV12-4 and TRBJ2-3; maybe TRBD2 (5 bases). CDR3 length: 14 residues. V lost 4 bases and J 1 base, leaving 9 bases between the germline ends. CDR3: CASSWLAGTDTQYF. In nucleotides, the CDR3 is TGTGCCAGCAGTTGGCTAGCAGGCACAGATACGCAGTATTTT.

This clonotype was seen ten or more times. The CDR3 DNA reads as TGTGCCAGCAGTGACAGGAGGACGGCTCAGCCCCAGCATTTT. Translating it yields CASSDRRTAQPQHF. V and J are TRBV2 and TRBJ1-5; no definite D call. The CDR3 loop spans 14 amino acids. From germline, CDR1 is SNHLY and CDR2 FYNNEI. Trimming stripped 3 bases from V and 6 bases from J, with 12 bases between.

This clonotype has a handful of counts. The J gene is TRBJ2-1, the V gene TRBV30; possibly TRBD1 or TRBD2 for D (5 bases each). This CDR3 is 14 amino acids long. V lost 1 base to trimming and J lost 9 bases, with 16 bases between them. Germline values: CDR1 GTSNPN, CDR2 SVGIG (reference sequence). The chain's CDR3 is CAWSGYTGLGEQFF. Written as DNA, the CDR3 is TGTGCCTGGAGTGGTTACACGGGGCTCGGTGAGCAGTTCTTC.

This clonotype was counted once. The chain combines TRBV12-3 or TRBV12-4 with TRBJ2-7; TRBD1 aligns across 11 bases. Trimming took 6 bases from V and 4 from J; bases not matched to a gene: 8. The CDR3 extends over 15 amino acids. DNA for the CDR3: TGTGCCAGCAGCGACGGGACAGGGGGAAGGTACGAGCAGTACTTC. Translated: CASSDGTGGRYEQYF.

This clonotype was seen a few times. The chain couples TRBV6-6 to TRBJ2-7; no firm D call. Germline CDR1 reads MNHNY; CDR2 reads SVGAGI (reference sequence). The CDR3 extends over 14 amino acids. V lost 2 bases, J lost 2 bases, and 10 bases lay in between. CDR3 sequence (DNA): TGTGCCAGCAGTTACGCCCGAGGCGCCTACGAGCAGTACTTC. Residues: CASSYARGAYEQYF.

To note about this clonotype: Relative to the germline gene, one junction end is altered; a read error may explain this. The V and J genes are TRBV7-8 and TRBJ1-1; D gene unclear. The CDR3 covers 13 residues. Germline lookup yields CDR1 SGHVS and CDR2 FQNEAQ. In DNA, the CDR3 is TGTGCCAGCAGCTTCACTCGGAACACTGAAGTTTTCTTT. It translates to CASSFTRNTEVFF.

This clonotype was observed many times. The gene calls are TRBV12-3 or TRBV12-4 and TRBJ2-1; D is unclear. The CDR3 length is 13 residues. V lost 5 bases and J lost 9, with 14 bases in between. CDR3 nucleotide sequence: TGTGCCAGCAGTCGAAAGGTCCGCGGTGAGCAGTTCTTC. Protein product: CASSRKVRGEQFF.

This chain uses TRBV27 with TRBJ2-3, with 8 bases lining up with TRBD2. Germline CDR1 and CDR2: MNHEY and SMNVEV (reference sequence). The CDR3 is made up of 16 amino acids. With 6 bases clipped from V and 2 bases from J, the junction kept 10 bases outside the gene matches. CDR3 bases: TGTGCCAGCAGGGGGGTGATAGCGGGACCCACAGATACGCAGTATTTT. Encoded protein: CASRGVIAGPTDTQYF.

This clonotype has at least ten counts. CDR3 sequence reads: CATAGQIDQPQHF. CDR3 nucleotides: TGTGCCACGGCGGGACAGATTGATCAGCCCCAGCATTTT. This chain links TRBV5-5 with TRBJ1-5; 7 nucleotides agree with TRBD1. The J segment lost 5 bases and the V segment lost 9 bases, leaving 8 bases of the junction unmatched. The CDR3 is 13 amino acids. Germline V lookup: CDR1 SGHKS, CDR2 YYEKEE (reference sequence).

This clonotype appeared many times. The J gene is TRBJ1-2, the V gene TRBV4-1; 7 nucleotides agree with TRBD1. The CDR3 loop spans 18 amino acids. J gave up 0 bases and V 4 bases, and 14 bases lay outside the gene matches. CDR1 is MGHRA and CDR2 is YSYEKL in the germline V gene. CDR3 bases: TGCGCCAGCAGCCTCCAAGGCAGGGGGGCCGGAGCTAACTATGGCTACACCTTC. Translation: CASSLQGRGAGANYGYTF.